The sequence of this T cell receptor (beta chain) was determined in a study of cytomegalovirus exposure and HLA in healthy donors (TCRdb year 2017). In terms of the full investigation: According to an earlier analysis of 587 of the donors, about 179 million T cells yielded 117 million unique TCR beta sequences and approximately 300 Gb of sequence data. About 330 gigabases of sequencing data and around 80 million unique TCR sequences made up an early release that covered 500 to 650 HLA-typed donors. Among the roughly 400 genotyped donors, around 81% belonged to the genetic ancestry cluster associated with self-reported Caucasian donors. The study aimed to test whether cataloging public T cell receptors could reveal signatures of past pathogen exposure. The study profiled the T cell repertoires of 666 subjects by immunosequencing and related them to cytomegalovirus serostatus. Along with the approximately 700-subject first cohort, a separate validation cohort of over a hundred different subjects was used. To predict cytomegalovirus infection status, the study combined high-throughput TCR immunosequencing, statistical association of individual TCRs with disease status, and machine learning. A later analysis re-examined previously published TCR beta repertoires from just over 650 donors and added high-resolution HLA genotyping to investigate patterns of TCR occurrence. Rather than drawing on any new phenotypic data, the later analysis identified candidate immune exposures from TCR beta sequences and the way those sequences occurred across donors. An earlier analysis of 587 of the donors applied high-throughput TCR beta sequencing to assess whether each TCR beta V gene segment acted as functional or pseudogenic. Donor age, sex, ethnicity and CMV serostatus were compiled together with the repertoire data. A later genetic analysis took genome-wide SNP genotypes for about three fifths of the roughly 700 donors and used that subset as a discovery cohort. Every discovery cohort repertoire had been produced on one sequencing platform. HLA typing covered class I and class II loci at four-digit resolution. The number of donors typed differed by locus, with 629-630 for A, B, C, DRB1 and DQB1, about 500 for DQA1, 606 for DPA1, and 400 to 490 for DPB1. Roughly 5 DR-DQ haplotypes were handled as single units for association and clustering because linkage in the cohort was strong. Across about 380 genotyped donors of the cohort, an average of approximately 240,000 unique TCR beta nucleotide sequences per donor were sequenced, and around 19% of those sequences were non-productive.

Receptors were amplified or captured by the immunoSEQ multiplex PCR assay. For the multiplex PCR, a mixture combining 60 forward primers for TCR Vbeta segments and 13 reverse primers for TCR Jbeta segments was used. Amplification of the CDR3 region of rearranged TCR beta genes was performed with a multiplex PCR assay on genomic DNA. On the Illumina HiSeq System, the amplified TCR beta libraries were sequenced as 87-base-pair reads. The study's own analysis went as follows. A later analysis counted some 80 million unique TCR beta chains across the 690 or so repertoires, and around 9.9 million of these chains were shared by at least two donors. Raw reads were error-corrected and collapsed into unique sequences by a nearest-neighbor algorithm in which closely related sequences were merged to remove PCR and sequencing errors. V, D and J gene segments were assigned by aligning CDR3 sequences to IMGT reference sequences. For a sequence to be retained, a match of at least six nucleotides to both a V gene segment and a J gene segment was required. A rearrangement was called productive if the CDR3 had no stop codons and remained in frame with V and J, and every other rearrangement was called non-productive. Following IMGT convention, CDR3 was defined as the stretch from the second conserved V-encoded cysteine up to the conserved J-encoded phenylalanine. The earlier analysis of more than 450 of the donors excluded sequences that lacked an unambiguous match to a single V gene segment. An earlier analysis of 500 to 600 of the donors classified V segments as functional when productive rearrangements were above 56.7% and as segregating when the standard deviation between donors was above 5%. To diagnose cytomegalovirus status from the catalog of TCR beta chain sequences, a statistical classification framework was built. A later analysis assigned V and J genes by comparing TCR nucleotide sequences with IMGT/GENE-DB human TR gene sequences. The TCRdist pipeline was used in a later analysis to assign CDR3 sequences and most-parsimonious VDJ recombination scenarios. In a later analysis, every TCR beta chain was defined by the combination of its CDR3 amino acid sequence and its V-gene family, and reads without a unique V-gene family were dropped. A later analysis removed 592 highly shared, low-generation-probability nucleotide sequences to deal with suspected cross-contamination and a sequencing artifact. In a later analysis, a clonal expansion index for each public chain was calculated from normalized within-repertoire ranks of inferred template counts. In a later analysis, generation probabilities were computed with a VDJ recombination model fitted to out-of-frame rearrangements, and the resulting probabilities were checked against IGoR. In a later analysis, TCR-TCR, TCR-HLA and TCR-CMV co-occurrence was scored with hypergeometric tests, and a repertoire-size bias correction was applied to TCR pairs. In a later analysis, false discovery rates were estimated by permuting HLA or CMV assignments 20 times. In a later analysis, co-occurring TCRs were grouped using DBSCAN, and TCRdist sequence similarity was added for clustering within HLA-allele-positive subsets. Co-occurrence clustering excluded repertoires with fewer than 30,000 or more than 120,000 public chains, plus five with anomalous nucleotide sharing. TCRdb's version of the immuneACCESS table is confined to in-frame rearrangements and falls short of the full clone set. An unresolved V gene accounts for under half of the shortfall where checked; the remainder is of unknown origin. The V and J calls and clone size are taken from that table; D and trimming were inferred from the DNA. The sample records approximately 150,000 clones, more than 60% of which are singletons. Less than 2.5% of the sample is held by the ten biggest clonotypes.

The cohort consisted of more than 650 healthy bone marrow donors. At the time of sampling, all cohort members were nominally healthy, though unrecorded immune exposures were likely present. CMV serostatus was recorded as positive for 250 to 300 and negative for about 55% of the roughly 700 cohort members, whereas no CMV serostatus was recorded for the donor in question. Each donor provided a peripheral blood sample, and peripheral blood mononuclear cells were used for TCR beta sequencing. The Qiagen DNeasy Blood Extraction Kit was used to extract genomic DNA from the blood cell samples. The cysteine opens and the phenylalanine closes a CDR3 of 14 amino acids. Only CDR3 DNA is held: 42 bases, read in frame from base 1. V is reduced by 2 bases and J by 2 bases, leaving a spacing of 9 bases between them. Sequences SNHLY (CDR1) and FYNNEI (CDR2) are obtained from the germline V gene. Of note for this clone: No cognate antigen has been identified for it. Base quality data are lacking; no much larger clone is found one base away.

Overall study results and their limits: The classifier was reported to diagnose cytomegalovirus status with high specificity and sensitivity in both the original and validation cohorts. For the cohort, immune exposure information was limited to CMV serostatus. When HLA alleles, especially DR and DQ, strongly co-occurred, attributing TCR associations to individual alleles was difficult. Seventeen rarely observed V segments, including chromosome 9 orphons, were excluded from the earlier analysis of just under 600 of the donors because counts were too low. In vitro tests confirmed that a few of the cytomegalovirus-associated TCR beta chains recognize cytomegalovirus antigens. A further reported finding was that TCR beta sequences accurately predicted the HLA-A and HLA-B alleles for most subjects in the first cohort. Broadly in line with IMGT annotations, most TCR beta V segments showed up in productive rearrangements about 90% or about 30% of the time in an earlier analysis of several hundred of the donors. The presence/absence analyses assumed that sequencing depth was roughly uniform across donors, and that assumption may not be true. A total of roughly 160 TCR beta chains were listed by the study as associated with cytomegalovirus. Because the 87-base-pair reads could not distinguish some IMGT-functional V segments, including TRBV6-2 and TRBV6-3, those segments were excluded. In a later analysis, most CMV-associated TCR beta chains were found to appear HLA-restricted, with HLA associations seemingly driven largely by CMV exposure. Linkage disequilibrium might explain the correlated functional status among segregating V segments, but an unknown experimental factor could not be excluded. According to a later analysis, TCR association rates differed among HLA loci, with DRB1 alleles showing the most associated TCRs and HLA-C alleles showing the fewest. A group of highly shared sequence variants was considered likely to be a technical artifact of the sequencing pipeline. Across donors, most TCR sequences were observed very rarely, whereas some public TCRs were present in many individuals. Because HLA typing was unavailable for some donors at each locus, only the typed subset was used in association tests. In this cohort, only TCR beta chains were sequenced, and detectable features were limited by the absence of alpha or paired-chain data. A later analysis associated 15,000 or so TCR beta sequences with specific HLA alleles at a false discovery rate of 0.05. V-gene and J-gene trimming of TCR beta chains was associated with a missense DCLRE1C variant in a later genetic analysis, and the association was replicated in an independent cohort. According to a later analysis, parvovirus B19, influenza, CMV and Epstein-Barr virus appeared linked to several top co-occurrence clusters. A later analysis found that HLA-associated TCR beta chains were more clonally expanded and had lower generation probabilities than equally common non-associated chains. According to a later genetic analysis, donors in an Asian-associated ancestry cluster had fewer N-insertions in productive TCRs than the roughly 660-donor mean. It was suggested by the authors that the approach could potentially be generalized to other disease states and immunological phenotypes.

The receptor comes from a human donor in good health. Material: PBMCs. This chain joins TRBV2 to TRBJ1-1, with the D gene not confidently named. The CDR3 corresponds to CASSEQWANTEAFF. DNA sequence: TGTGCCAGCAGTGAACAATGGGCAAACACTGAAGCTTTCTTT. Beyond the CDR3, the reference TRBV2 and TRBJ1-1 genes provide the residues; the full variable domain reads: EPEVTQTPSHQVTQMGQEVILRCVPISNHLYFYWYRQILGQKVEFLVSFYNNEISEKSEIFDDQFSVERPDGSNFTLKIRSTKLEDSAMYFCASSEQWANTEAFFGQGTRLTVV.